The 12 T cell receptor beta chains below come from one sample, sequenced in a study of blood T cells in healthy people across ages. A J-beta primer mix and a sample-barcoded 5' primer were used in a second PCR of roughly 6 to 11 cycles. TCRdb recomputed calls from the 5' RACE reads with MiXCR, one row per CDR3 protein. The sample holds about 540,000 distinct CDR3 sequences, about 24% seen once. These data were also reused for a study on T cells of mothers and their children.

Specimen: blood. The receptors here all came from a boy between 10 and 17 years old in good health.

The chain joins TRBV5-1 to TRBJ2-5; 10 bases match TRBD2. Trimming took 4 bases from V and 2 from J; bases not matched to a gene: 8. Per the germline V gene, CDR1 is SGHRS and CDR2 is YFSETQ. CDR3 length: 16 residues. The DNA for the CDR3 is TGCGCCAGCAGCCAGGGGGCGACTAGCGGGCAAGAGACCCAGTACTTC. Residues: CASSQGATSGQETQYF.

Only a few counts were recorded for this clonotype. The chain carries TRBV29-1 and TRBJ1-1; 7 positions agree with TRBD1. Trimming at V came to 7 bases and at J to 7 bases, leaving 12 bases not matched to a gene. Germline values: CDR1 SQVTM, CDR2 ANQGSEA. The CDR3 length is 13 residues. CDR3 amino acids: CSAIPTGQLEAFF. CDR3 coding DNA: TGCAGCGCTATACCCACGGGACAGCTTGAAGCTTTCTTT.

This chain links TRBV7-9 with TRBJ1-3, with D perhaps matching TRBD1 (6 bases). The V end lost 5 bases, the J end lost 4 bases, and 15 bases lay between the germline ends. The CDR3 has 15 residues. CDR1 and CDR2 (germline): SEHNR, FQNEAQ (reference sequence). CDR3 in amino acids: CASSLAGTSGNTIYF. In nucleotides, the CDR3 is TGTGCCAGCAGCCTGGCAGGGACATCCGGAAACACCATATATTTT.

This clonotype was observed a handful of times. J is TRBJ1-5 and V is TRBV12-3 or TRBV12-4; 7 positions match TRBD1. This CDR3 spans 14 amino acids. The V segment lost 3 bases and the J segment 4 bases; nucleotides outside the gene matches: 3. In DNA form, the CDR3 reads TGTGCCAGCAGTTTCGGGACAGAGAATCAGCCCCAGCATTTT. Protein: CASSFGTENQPQHF.

The chain uses TRBV15 and TRBJ2-3; D possibly corresponds to TRBD1 (6 bases). With 5 bases removed from V and 0 bases from J, the gap between germline ends came to 18 bases. The CDR3 is 17 amino acids. CDR1 LNHNV and CDR2 YYDKDF come from the germline V gene (reference sequence). In DNA form, the CDR3 reads TGTGCCACCAGCGCCGAGGACGGGACAAGAAGCACAGATACGCAGTATTTT. Translating it yields CATSAEDGTRSTDTQYF.

V usage is TRBV20-1 and J usage is TRBJ1-1, with D maybe TRBD1 (5 bases). CDR1 and CDR2 from the germline V gene are DFQATT and SNEGSKA (reference sequence). With 0 bases removed from V and 5 bases from J, the gap between germline ends came to 16 bases. The CDR3 length is 15 residues. CDR3 sequence: CSARDLAGSWTEAFF. CDR3 DNA: TGCAGTGCTAGAGATCTTGCAGGGAGTTGGACTGAAGCTTTCTTT.

The chain recombines TRBV6-5 with TRBJ1-6, with D tentatively TRBD1 (5 bases). Between the trimmed V and J ends, which lost 0 bases and 0 bases, there was a span of 9 bases. The CDR3 is 17 amino acids. Germline CDR1 reads MNHEY; CDR2 reads SVGAGI. The CDR3 protein is CASSYSKGSSYNSPLHF. CDR3 bases: TGTGCCAGCAGTTACTCGAAGGGGAGCTCCTATAATTCACCCCTCCACTTT.

This clonotype was picked up a small number of times. The chain couples TRBV6-5 to TRBJ1-1; D perhaps matches TRBD1 (5 bases). Germline CDR1 is MNHEY and CDR2 is SVGAGI. This CDR3 has 13 amino acids. Trimming took 5 bases from V and 5 from J, leaving 12 bases between them. CDR3 amino acids: CASSPDGGTEAFF. For the CDR3, the DNA is TGTGCCAGCAGTCCAGACGGGGGGACTGAAGCTTTCTTT.

The rearrangement links TRBV14 to TRBJ2-4; no definite D call. From germline, CDR1 is SGHDN and CDR2 FVKESK. The CDR3 is 12 amino acids. The V end was cut by 0 bases, the J end by 7 bases, with 4 bases between. CDR3 loop: CASSQEGNIQYF. CDR3 in DNA: TGTGCCAGCAGCCAAGAGGGGAACATTCAGTACTTC.

This clonotype was found many times. The chain employs TRBV3-1 and TRBJ2-4; 15 positions agree with TRBD2. This CDR3 region has 19 residues. Germline trimming cut 5 bases from V and 6 bases from J; bases unmatched to any gene: 14. CDR1 and CDR2 from the germline V gene are LGHDT and YNNKEL (reference sequence). The CDR3 sequence: CASSSYILPGLAGGNIQYF. Here the CDR3 DNA reads TGTGCCAGCAGCTCCTACATACTTCCGGGACTAGCGGGAGGAAACATTCAGTACTTC.

This clonotype was seen only a few times. The chain is built from TRBV11-2 and TRBJ2-7; 13 nucleotides line up with TRBD2. This CDR3 spans 15 amino acids. The junction had 4 bases not matched to a gene; V was cut back by 4 bases and J by 4 bases. Germline V gene sequence: CDR1 SGHAT, CDR2 FQNNGV. In DNA form, the CDR3 reads TGTGCCAGCAGCTCGGGACTAGCGGGAACTTACGAGCAGTACTTC. Translating it yields CASSSGLAGTYEQYF.

This clonotype was found a few times. The CDR3 sequence: CASSLVHHTSGSNEQFF. DNA of the CDR3: TGTGCCAGCAGCTTAGTACATCATACTAGCGGGAGTAATGAGCAGTTCTTC. J is TRBJ2-1 and V is TRBV11-2; 11 bases are a match to TRBD2. The length of the CDR3 is 17 residues. Unmatched junction bases numbered 9, after V lost 1 base and J lost 7 bases. Looked up from germline, CDR1 is SGHAT and CDR2 is FQNNGV.